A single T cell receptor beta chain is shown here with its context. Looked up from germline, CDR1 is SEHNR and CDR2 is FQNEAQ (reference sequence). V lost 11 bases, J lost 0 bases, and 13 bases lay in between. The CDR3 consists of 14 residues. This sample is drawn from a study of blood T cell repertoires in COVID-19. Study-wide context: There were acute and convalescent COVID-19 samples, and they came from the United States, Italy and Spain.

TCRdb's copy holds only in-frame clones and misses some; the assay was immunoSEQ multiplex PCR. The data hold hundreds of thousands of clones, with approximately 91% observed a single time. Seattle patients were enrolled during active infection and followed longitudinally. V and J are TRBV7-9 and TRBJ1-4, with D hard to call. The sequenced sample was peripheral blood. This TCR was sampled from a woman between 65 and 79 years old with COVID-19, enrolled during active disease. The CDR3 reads CAGVGGTTNEKLFF. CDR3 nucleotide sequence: TGTGCCGGTGTTGGAGGGACAACTAATGAAAAACTGTTTTTT.